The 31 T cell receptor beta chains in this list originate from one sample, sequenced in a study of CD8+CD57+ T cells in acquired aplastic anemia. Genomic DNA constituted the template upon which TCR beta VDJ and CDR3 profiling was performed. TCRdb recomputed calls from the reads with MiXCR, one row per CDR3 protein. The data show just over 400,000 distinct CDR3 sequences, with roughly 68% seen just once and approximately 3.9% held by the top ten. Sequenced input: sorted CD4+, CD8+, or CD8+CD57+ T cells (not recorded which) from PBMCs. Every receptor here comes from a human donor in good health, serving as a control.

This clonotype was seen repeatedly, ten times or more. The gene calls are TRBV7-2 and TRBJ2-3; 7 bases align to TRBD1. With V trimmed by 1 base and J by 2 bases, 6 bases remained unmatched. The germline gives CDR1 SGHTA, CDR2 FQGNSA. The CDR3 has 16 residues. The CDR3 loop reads CASSLEVGGYTDTQYF. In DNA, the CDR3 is TGTGCCAGCAGCTTAGAGGTAGGGGGCTACACAGATACGCAGTATTTT.

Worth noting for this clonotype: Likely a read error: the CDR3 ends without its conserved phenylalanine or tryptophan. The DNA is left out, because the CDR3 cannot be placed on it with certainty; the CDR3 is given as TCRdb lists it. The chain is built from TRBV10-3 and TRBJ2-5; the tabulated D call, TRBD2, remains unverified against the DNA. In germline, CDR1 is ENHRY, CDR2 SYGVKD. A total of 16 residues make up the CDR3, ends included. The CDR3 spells CAISALLGGAKDFQYC.

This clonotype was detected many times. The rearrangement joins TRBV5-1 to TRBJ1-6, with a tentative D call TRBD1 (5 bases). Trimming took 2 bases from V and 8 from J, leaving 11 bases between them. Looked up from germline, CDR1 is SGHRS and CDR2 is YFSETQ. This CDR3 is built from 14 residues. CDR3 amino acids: CASSLGVGDSPLHF. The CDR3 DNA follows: TGCGCCAGCAGCTTAGGGGTTGGGGATTCACCCCTCCACTTT.

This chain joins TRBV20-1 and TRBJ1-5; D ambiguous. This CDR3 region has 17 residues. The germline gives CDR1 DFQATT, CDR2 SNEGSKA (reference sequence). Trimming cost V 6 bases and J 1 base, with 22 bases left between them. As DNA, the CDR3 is TGCAGTGCCACGTCTAGAAGAGCGCACGGGAGCAATCAGCCCCAGCATTTT. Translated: CSATSRRAHGSNQPQHF.

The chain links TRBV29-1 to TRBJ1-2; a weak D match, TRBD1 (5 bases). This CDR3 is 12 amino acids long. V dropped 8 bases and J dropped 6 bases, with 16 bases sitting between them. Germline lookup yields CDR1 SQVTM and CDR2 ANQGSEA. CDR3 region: CSSEFKGDGYTF. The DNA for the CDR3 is TGCAGCAGTGAATTTAAAGGGGATGGCTACACCTTC. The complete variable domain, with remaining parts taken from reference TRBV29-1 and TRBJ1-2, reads SAVISQKPSRDICQRGTSLTIQCQVDSQVTMMFWYRQQPGQSLTLIATANQGSEATYESGFVIDKFPISRPNLTFSTLTVSNMSPEDSSIYLCSSEFKGDGYTFGSGTRLTVV.

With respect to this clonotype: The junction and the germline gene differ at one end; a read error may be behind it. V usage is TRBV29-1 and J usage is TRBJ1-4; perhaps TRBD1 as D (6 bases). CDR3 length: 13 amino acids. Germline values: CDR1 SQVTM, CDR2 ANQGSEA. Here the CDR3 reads CSAEGTTHEELFF. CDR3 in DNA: TGCAGTGCTGAAGGGACAACTCATGAAGAACTGTTTTTT.

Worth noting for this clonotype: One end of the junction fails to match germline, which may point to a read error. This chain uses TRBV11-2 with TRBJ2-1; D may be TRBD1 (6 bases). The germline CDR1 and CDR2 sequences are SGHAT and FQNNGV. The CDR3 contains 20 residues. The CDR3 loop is CASSFQETRQAIFSYDEQFF. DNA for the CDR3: TGTGCCAGCAGCTTCCAAGAGACGAGACAGGCGATATTCTCCTACGATGAGCAGTTCTTC.

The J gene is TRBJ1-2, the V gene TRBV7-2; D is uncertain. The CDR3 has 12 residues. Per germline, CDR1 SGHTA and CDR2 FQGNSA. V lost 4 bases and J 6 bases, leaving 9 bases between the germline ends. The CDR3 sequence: CASSSSVNGYTF. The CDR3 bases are TGTGCCAGCAGCTCTTCGGTGAATGGCTACACCTTC.

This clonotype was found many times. The CDR3 loop reads CASSYGGRYEQYF. As DNA, the CDR3 is TGTGCCAGCAGTTACGGGGGACGGTACGAGCAGTACTTC. The chain is built from TRBV6-5 and TRBJ2-7; possibly TRBD1 or TRBD2 for D (5 bases each). With 2 bases removed from V and 4 bases from J, the gap between germline ends came to 9 bases. CDR3 length equals 13 residues. Germline V CDR1 and CDR2: MNHEY, SVGAGI.

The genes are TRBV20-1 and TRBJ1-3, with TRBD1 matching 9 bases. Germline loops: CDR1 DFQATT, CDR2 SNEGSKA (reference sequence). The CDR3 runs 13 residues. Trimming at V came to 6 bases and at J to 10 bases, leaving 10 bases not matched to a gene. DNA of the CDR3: TGCAGTGCCAGGACAGGGGCCGACTATACCATATATTTT. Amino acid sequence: CSARTGADYTIYF.

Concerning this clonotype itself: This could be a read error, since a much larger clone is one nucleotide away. The CDR3 reads CTSSSTQGATEAFF. The DNA for the CDR3 is TGTACCAGCAGCTCAACTCAGGGGGCCACTGAAGCTTTCTTT. The V gene is TRBV7-3, the J gene TRBJ1-1, with 8 bases fitting TRBD1. Germline lookup yields CDR1 SGHTA and CDR2 FQGTGA. There are 14 residues in the CDR3.

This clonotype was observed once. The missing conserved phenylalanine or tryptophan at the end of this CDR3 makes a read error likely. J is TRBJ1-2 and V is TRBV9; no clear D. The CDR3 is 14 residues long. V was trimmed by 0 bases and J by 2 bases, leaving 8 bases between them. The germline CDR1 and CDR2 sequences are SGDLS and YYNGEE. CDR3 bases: TGTGCCAGCAGCGTAGAGGGAGGGAACTATGGCTACACCCTC. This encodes CASSVEGGNYGYTL.

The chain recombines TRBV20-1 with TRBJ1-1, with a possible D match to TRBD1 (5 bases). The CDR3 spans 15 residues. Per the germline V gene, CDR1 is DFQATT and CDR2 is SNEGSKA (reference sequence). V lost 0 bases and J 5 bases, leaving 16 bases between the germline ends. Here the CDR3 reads CSARDWRGTTTEAFF. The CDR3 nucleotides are TGCAGTGCTAGAGACTGGAGGGGTACGACAACTGAAGCTTTCTTT.

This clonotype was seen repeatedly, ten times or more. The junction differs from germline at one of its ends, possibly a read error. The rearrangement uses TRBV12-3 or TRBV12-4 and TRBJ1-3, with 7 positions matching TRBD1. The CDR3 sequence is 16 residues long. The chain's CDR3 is CTSSPHPGGSGNTIYF. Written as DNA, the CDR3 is TGTACCAGCAGTCCGCACCCAGGGGGCTCTGGAAACACCATATATTTT.

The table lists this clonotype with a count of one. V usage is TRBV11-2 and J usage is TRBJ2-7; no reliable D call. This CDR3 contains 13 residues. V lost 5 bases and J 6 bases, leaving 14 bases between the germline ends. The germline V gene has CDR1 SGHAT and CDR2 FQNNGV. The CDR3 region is CASSPSAQAEQYF. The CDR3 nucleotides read TGTGCCAGCAGCCCCAGCGCCCAGGCCGAGCAGTACTTC. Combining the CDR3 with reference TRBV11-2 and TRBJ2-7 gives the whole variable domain EAGVAQSPRYKIIEKRQSVAFWCNPISGHATLYWYQQILGQGPKLLIQFQNNGVVDDSQLPKDRFSAERLKGVDSTLKIQPAKLEDSAVYLCASSPSAQAEQYFGPGTRLTVT.

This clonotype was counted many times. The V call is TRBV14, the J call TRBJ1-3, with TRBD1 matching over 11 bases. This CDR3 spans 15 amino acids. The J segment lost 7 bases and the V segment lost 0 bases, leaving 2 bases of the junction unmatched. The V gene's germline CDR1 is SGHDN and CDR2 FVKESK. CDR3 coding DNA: TGTGCCAGCAGCCAAGAAGGGACAGGGGGGAACACCATATATTTT. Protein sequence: CASSQEGTGGNTIYF.

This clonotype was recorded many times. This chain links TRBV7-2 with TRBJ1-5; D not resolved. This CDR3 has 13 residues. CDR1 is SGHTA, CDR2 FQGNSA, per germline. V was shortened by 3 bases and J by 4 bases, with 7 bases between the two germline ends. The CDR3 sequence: CASSFRGNQPQHF. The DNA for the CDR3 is TGTGCCAGCAGCTTTCGAGGGAATCAGCCCCAGCATTTT.

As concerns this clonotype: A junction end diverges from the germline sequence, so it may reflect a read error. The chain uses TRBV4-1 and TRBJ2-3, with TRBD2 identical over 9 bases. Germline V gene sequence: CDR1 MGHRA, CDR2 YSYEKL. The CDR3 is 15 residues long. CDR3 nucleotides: TGTGCCAGCAGAGGCAATAGCGGGGGCTCAGATACGCAGTATTTT. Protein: CASRGNSGGSDTQYF.

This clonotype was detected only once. CDR3 in amino acids: CASSAGGTAPWRTYGYTF. For the CDR3, the DNA is TGTGCCAGCAGCGCGGGTGGGACAGCTCCCTGGCGTACCTATGGCTACACCTTC. The chain couples TRBV11-2 to TRBJ1-2; 7 nucleotides line up with TRBD1. The CDR3 has 18 amino acids. The germline gives CDR1 SGHAT, CDR2 FQNNGV. V shed 5 bases and J 4 bases; nucleotides not matched to a gene: 19.

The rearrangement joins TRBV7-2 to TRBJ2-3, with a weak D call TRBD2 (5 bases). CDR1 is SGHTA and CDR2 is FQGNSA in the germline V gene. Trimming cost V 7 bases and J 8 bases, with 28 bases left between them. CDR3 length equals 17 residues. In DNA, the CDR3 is TGTGCCAGCACCAGAGTAGCGCCGTACGAGCAGTACTTTACGCAGTATTTT. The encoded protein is CASTRVAPYEQYFTQYF.

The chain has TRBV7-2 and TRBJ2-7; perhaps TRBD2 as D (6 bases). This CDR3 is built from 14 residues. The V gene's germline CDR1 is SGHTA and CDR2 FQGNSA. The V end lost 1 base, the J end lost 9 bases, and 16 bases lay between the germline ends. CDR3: CASSLVLGTDTQYF. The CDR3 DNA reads TGTGCCAGCAGCTTAGTCCTGGGGACTGATACGCAGTACTTC.

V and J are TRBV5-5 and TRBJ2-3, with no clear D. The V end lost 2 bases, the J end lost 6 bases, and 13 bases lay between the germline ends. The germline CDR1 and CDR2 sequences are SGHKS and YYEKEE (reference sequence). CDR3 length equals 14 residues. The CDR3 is CASSLVVTGDTQYF. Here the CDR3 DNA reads TGTGCCAGCAGCTTAGTCGTCACCGGGGATACGCAGTATTTT.

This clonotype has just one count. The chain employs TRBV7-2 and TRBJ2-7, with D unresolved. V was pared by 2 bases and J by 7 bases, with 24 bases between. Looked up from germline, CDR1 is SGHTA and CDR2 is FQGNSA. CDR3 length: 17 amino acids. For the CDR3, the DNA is TGTGCCAGCAGCTTAATGACACTGGGCAATCAGCCCCAGGAGCAGTACTTC. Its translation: CASSLMTLGNQPQEQYF.

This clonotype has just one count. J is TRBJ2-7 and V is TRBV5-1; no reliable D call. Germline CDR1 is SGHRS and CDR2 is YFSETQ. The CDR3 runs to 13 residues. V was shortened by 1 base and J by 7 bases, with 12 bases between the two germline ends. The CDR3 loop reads CASSLSMANEQYF. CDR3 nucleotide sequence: TGCGCCAGCAGCTTGTCCATGGCTAATGAGCAGTACTTC. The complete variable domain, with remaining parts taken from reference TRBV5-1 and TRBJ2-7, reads KAGVTQTPRYLIKTRGQQVTLSCSPISGHRSVSWYQQTPGQGLQFLFEYFSETQRNKGNFPGRFSGRQFSNSRSEMNVSTLELGDSALYLCASSLSMANEQYFGPGTRLTVT.

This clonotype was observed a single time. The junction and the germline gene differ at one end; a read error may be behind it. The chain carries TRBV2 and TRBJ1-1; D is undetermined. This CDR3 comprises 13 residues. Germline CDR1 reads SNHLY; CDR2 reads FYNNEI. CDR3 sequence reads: CSVEDQEVTEAFF. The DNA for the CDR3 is TGCAGCGTTGAAGATCAGGAGGTCACTGAAGCTTTCTTT.

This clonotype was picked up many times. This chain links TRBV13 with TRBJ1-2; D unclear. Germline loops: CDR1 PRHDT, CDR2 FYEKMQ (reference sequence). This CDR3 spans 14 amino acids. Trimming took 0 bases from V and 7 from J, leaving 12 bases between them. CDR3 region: CASSLGLRWSGYTF. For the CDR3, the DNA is TGTGCCAGCAGCTTAGGCTTGAGGTGGAGTGGCTACACCTTC.

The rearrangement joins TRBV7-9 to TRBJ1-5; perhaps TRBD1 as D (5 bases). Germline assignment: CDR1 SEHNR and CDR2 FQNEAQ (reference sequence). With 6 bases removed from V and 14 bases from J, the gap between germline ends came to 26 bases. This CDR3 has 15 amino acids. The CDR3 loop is CASSQSRASNQLEHF. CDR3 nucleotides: TGTGCCAGCAGTCAGAGCAGGGCAAGCAATCAGCTGGAGCATTTT.

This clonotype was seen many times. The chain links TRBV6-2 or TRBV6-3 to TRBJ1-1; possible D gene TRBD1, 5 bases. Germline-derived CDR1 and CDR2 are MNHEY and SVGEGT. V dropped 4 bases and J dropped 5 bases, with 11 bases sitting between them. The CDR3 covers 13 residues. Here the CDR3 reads CASSSYGGTEAFF. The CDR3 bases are TGTGCCAGCAGTTCCTACGGGGGTACTGAAGCTTTCTTT.

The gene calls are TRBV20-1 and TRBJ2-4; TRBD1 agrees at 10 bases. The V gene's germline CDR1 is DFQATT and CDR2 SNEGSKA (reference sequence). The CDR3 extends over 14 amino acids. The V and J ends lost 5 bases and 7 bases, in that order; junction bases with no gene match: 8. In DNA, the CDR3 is TGCAGTGCTGCCGTGCCGGGACAGGGGAACATTCAGTACTTC. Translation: CSAAVPGQGNIQYF.

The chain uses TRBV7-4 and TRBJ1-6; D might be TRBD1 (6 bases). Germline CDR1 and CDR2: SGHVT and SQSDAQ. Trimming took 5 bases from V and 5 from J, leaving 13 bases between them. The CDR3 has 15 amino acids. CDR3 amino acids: CASSQERGDNSPLHF. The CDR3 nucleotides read TGTGCCAGCAGCCAAGAAAGGGGGGATAATTCACCCCTCCACTTT.

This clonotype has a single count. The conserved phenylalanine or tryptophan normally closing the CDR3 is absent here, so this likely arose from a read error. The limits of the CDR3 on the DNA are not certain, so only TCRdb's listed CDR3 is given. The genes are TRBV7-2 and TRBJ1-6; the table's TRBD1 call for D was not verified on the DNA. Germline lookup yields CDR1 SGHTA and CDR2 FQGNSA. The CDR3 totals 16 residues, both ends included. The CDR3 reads CASSLLSGQVFAPVPL.